In this sample, the clone carrying this T cell receptor (beta chain) turned up a few times. Germline V gives CDR1 SEHNR, CDR2 FQNEAQ (reference sequence). V was pared by 5 bases and J by 3 bases, with 4 bases between. The CDR3 runs 11 residues. The data derive from a study of T cell responses to AZD1222 COVID-19 vaccine. Profiled with immunoSEQ multiplex PCR; TCRdb holds only in-frame clones, not every one. The repertoire holds 150,000 to 200,000 clones, with roughly 94% as singletons. The sample here was peripheral blood, taken 28 days after the second AZD1222 dose. This sequence joins TRBV7-9 and TRBJ1-1; unclear D gene. This TCR derives from an adult who received the AZD1222 COVID-19 vaccine. CDR3 in amino acids: CASSPDTEAFF. The CDR3 region has the DNA TGTGCCAGCAGCCCGGACACTGAAGCTTTCTTT.